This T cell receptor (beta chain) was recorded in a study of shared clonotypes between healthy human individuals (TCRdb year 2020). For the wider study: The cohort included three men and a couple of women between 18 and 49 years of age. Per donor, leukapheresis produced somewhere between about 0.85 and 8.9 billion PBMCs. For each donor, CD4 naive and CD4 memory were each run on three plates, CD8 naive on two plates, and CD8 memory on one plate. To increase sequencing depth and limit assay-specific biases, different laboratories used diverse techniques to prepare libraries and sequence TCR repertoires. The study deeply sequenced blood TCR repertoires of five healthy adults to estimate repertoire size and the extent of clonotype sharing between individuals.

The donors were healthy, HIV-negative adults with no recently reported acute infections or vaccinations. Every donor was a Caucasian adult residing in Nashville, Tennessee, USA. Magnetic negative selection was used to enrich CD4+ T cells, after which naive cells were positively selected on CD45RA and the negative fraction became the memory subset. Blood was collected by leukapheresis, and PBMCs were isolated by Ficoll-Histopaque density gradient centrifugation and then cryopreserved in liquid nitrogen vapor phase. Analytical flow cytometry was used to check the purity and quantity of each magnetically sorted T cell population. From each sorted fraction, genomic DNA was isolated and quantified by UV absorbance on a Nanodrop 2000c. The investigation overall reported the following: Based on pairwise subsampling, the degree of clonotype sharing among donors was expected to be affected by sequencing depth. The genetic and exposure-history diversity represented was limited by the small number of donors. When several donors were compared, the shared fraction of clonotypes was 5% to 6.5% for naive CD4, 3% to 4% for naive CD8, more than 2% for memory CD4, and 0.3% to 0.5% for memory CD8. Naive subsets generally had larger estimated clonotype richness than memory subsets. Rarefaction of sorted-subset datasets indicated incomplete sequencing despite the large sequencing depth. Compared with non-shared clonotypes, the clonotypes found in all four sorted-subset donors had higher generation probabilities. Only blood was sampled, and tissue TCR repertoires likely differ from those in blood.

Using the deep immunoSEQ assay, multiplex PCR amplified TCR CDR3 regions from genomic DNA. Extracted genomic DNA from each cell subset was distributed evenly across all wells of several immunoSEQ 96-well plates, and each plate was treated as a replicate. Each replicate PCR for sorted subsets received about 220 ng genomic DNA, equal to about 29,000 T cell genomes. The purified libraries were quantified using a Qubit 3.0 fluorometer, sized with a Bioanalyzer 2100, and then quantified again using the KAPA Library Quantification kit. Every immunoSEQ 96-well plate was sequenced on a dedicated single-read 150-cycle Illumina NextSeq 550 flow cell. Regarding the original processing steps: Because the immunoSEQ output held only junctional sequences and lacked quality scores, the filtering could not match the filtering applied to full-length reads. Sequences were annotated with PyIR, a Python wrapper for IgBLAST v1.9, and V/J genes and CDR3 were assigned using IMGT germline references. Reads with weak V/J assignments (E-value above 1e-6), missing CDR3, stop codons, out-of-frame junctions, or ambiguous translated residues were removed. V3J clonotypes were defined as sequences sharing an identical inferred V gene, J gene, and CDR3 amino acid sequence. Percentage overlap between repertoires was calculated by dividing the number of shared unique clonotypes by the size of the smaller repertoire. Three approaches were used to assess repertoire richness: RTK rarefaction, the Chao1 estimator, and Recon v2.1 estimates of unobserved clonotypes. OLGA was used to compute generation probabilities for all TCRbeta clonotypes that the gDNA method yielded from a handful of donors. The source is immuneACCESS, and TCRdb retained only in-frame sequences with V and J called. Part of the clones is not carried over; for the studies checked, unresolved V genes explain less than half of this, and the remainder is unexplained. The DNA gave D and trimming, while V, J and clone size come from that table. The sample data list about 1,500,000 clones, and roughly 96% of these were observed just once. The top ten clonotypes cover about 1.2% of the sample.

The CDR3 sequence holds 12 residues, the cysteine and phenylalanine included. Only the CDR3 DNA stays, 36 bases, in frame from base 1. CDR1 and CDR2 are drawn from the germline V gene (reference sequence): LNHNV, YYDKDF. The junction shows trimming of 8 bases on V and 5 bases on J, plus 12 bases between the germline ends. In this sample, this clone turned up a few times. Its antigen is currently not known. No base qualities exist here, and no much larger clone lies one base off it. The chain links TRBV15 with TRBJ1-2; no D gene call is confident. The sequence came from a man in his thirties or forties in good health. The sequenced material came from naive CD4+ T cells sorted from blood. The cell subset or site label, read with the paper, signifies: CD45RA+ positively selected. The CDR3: CATAPGSYGYTF. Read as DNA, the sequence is TGTGCCACCGCCCCAGGATCTTATGGCTACACCTTC. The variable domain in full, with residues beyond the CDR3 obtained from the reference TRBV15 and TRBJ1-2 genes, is DAMVIQNPRYQVTQFGKPVTLSCSQTLNHNVMYWYQQKSSQAPKLLFHYYDKDFNNEADTPDNFQSRRPNTSFCFLDIRSPGLGDTAMYLCATAPGSYGYTFGSGTRLTVV.